This TCR beta chain was sequenced in a study of post-analysis software for immune sequencing data. Study details: Some patients lacked subtype; others had relapsing-remitting, secondary progressive or progressive-relapsing disease. Overall study results and limits: Five TRBV segments were more frequent in patients than controls; TRBV5-6, TRBV5-1 and TRBV20-1 belonged to this group.

cDNA libraries of TCR beta carried unique molecular identifiers. One entry per CDR3 protein results from TCRdb running MiXCR on the PCR reads. Seen here are 650,000 to 850,000 distinct CDR3 sequences, about 50% observed once, and the top ten hold approximately 4.3%. There are 14 residues in the CDR3. Trimming removed 5 bases from V and 3 bases from J; junction bases left unmatched: 5. Germline V lookup: CDR1 SNHLY, CDR2 FYNNEI. This clonotype has only a few counts. Its antigen is unknown. The source is a girl between 5 and 17 years old with multiple sclerosis. The gene calls are TRBV2 and TRBJ1-2, with 8 bases matching TRBD1. Sequences were obtained from blood. The CDR3 DNA reads as TGTGCCAGCAGTAATCAGGGGGCAGACTATGGCTACACCTTC. It specifies CASSNQGADYGYTF.